This is a list of T cell receptor beta chains from one sample in a study of Graves' ophthalmopathy and Graves' hyperthyroidism. TCRdb reprocessed the multiplex PCR reads with MiXCR, giving one entry per CDR3 protein. Of about 740,000 distinct CDR3 sequences in the sample, 40% were seen once. Sequencing was done on a sample of peripheral blood. The receptors here all came from an adult man with Graves' ophthalmopathy. CDR3s include the opening cysteine and the closing phenylalanine or tryptophan. Each record gives: J gene, V gene, clone size, CDR3 protein. Size values are once, few and many counts, or a class for expanded clones, and some rows have none.

>TRBJ1-3|TRBV20-1|many
CTGNTIYF
>TRBJ1-4|TRBV19|-
CASSRTGINEKLFF
>TRBJ2-3|TRBV2|-
CASPVRVSTDTQYF
>TRBJ1-1|TRBV4-1|few
CASSQGYETEAFF
>TRBJ2-7|TRBV14|many
CASSQAGIGQYF
>TRBJ1-3|TRBV19|-
CASSQQGPSGNTIYF
>TRBJ1-2|TRBV7-9|few
CASSLAGTGGAYNYGYTF
>TRBJ1-5|TRBV2|many
CASTGQGSQPQHF
>TRBJ1-5|TRBV11-2|few
CASSRGFEANQPQHF
>TRBJ1-2|TRBV10-3|many
CAISDPGHSSMISGYTF
>TRBJ1-1|TRBV29-1|many
CSVEDRGPAEAFF
>TRBJ1-1|TRBV9|few
CASSVVTGTGNTEAFF
>TRBJ2-7|TRBV20-1|few
CSARDLLGEGLEYF
>TRBJ2-7|TRBV10-3|-
CASGLGTASYEQYF
>TRBJ2-5|TRBV4-1|-
CASSQQGSGTSGRETQYF
>TRBJ2-2|TRBV25-1|-
CASSYLAGVGTGELFF
>TRBJ1-4|TRBV12-3/TRBV12-4|-
CASSLQGASEKLFF
>TRBJ1-1|TRBV12-3/TRBV12-4|many
CASGDREAFF
>TRBJ2-7|TRBV25-1|-
CDTGTVAYEQYF
>TRBJ1-2|TRBV25-1|-
CASTYRDRYGYTF
>TRBJ1-4|TRBV7-9|-
CASSPGGFVEKLFF
>TRBJ1-2|TRBV29-1|-
CSVEGGHGYTF
>TRBJ2-7|TRBV4-3|-
CASSQNRLAGGEQYF
>TRBJ2-5|TRBV7-2|-
CASSLATTSGPQETQYF
>TRBJ2-7|TRBV20-1|-
CSAPGGGMDEQYF
>TRBJ2-7|TRBV12-3/TRBV12-4|few
CASSKGQGWYEQYF
>TRBJ1-6|TRBV20-1|many
CSARTGHADSPLHF
>TRBJ1-2|TRBV6-5|-
CASSYSSDRASYGYTF
>TRBJ2-5|TRBV29-1|once
CSVDDGGF
>TRBJ1-5|TRBV20-1|-
CSASGTGDQPQHF
>TRBJ1-1|TRBV11-1|-
CASSPGQGTMNTEAFF
>TRBJ2-5|TRBV12-3/TRBV12-4|many
CASRKDGTKGTQYF
>TRBJ2-2|TRBV25-1|-
CASSFSRVKNTGELFF
>TRBJ1-2|TRBV7-9|many
CASSLVLDAGYTF
>TRBJ1-4|TRBV14|-
CASSQAGAGKLFF
>TRBJ1-2|TRBV7-2|-
CASSPGDYRGYTF
>TRBJ2-7|TRBV7-9|-
CASSAGTSGNYEQYF
>TRBJ1-1|TRBV12-3/TRBV12-4|few
CASSFPPGVGTTEAFF
>TRBJ2-7|TRBV10-3|-
CASSIPGDGGYEQYF
>TRBJ1-4|TRBV20-1|-
CSARSGTGEDEKLFF
>TRBJ1-5|TRBV24-1|-
CASSFRENQPQHF
>TRBJ1-3|TRBV29-1|-
CSARVNPGNTIYF
>TRBJ2-5|TRBV2|-
CASRGQGRETQYF
>TRBJ2-7|TRBV19|few
CASSPTVDYSYEQYF
>TRBJ2-7|TRBV7-9|few
CASSPYRGNYEQYF
>TRBJ1-4|TRBV7-9|-
CASSSHRGNEKLFF
>TRBJ2-5|TRBV29-1|-
CSVGTRGLAGGETQYF
>TRBJ2-6|TRBV19|-
CASSYTSSGANVLTF
>TRBJ2-5|TRBV6-6|-
CASSYSMEGETQYF
>TRBJ1-5|TRBV10-3|-
CAISESWDQPQHF
>TRBJ2-5|TRBV11-2|-
CASSLDPGTPFRGETQYF
>TRBJ2-7|TRBV20-1|-
CSASPTQGFSYEQYF
>TRBJ1-1|TRBV11-1|-
CASSLAQGADTEAFF
>TRBJ2-5|TRBV7-9|few
CASSLSRRIKGTQYF
>TRBJ2-5|TRBV9|few
CASSYSSGIGTQYF
>TRBJ2-7|TRBV9|-
CASSRGLAGGGSYEQYF
>TRBJ2-7|TRBV15|few
CATSRDPHHRGRPYEQYF
>TRBJ2-7|TRBV7-2|-
CASSRGTSGTYEQYF
>TRBJ2-7|TRBV9|-
CASSQDVDRSTYEQYF
>TRBJ1-4|TRBV5-1|-
CASSLGVGDEKLFF